This T cell receptor (beta chain) was recovered during a study of blood T cell repertoires in COVID-19. Across the study: Italy, Spain and the United States were the sources of the convalescent and acute COVID-19 samples. PBMCs, B-cell-depleted T cells, or T cells were the source of the cDNA or gDNA that made up the material.

The authors' processing: Reference gene primer amplification yielded estimated nucleated cell counts. Profiling relied on immunoSEQ multiplex PCR, and the TCRdb table lists in-frame clones only, not all of them. V, J and clone size reflect that table, while D and trimming were determined from the DNA. The table has fewer than 200,000 clones, 88% seen once. CDR1 is LNHNV, CDR2 YYDKDF, per germline (reference sequence). This CDR3 contains 15 residues. Trimming took 0 bases from V and 8 from J, leaving 16 bases between them. In its sample, this clone was seen once. The rearrangement links TRBV15 to TRBJ1-2; tentatively, D is TRBD1 (6 bases). Sequencing used peripheral blood. This clonotype originated in a man in his 60s with acute or convalescent COVID-19. The CDR3 nucleotides are TGTGCCACCAGCAGAGACAGGGGAGACATACAAGGCTACACCTTC. Encoded protein: CATSRDRGDIQGYTF.